Below, one TCR beta chain is given with its context. The data were obtained in a study of shared clonotypes between healthy human individuals. Samples underwent the assay at deep level. TCRdb's table, derived via immunoSEQ multiplex PCR, lists solely in-frame clones and lacks some. The table shows more than 900,000 clones, with about 84% occurring only once. CDR3 size: 14 residues. Germline CDR1 is SGHDT and CDR2 is YYEEEE. V trimming: 0 bases; J trimming: 5 bases; junction bases outside the gene matches: 3. The sequencing sample was made of memory CD4+ T cells from PBMCs. Subset here: CD45RA-negative fraction. V and J are TRBV5-6 and TRBJ2-3; 7 nucleotides match TRBD1. The TCR originated in a man aged 18-30 years in good health. Some clones in this sample may be carry-over from other donors' samples. This CDR3 is CASSLDRGKDTQYF. DNA for the CDR3: TGTGCCAGCAGCTTGGACAGGGGCAAAGATACGCAGTATTTT.